The 6 T cell receptor beta chains given below trace back to one sample, sequenced in a study of immune cell composition in non-small cell lung cancer. The table came from immunoSEQ multiplex PCR; TCRdb's copy has only in-frame clones and leaves some out. The data contain thousands of clones, around two thirds of them singletons. Normal lung sampling was at least 3 cm from the tumour, as distant as possible. The sample was non-adjacent lung tissue. These receptors were taken from a human donor with non-small cell lung cancer.

The chain links TRBV5-1 to TRBJ1-5; TRBD1 is a possible D gene (6 bases). The CDR3 contains 15 residues. Germline values: CDR1 SGHRS, CDR2 YFSETQ. The V gene lost 4 bases and the J gene lost 0 bases, with 11 bases spanning the gap. The CDR3 spells CASSPTGYSNQPQHF. In DNA form, the CDR3 reads TGCGCCAGCAGCCCGACAGGCTATAGCAATCAGCCCCAGCATTTT.

This clone came up once. The CDR3 protein is CASNPGQGGRSQYF. The DNA for the CDR3 is TGCGCCAGCAACCCAGGACAGGGGGGAAGGTCCCAGTACTTC. This chain connects TRBV5-1 to TRBJ2-5, with 10 bases lining up with TRBD1. The CDR3 is 14 amino acids. Germline V gene sequence: CDR1 SGHRS, CDR2 YFSETQ. Losses at the gene ends were 6 bases for V and 9 bases for J; bases not matched to a gene: 11.

This chain uses TRBV6-1 with TRBJ2-7; the match to TRBD1 covers 10 bases. The CDR3 loop spans 15 amino acids. Trimming took 6 bases from V and 1 from J; bases not matched to a gene: 6. Germline CDR1 is MNHNS and CDR2 is SASEGT. The CDR3: CASSARTGGSYEQYF. In DNA, the CDR3 is TGTGCCAGCAGCGCTAGGACAGGGGGATCCTACGAGCAGTACTTC.

This clone is a singleton in its sample. The CDR3 DNA reads as TGTGCCAGCAGCTCACAGGGGGCGTGGACCGGGGAGCTGTTTTTT. Translation gives CASSSQGAWTGELFF. V gene TRBV5-6 combines with J gene TRBJ2-2, with 9 nucleotides matching TRBD1. The CDR3 consists of 15 residues. V gave up 3 bases and J gave up 5 bases; unmatched junction bases: 5. CDR1 and CDR2 (germline): SGHDT, YYEEEE.

In its sample, this clone ranks as medium-sized. The chain carries TRBV6-1 and TRBJ1-6; D is unclear. Germline CDR1 reads MNHNS; CDR2 reads SASEGT. Trimming shortened V by 1 base and J by 7 bases, and 8 bases separated the two germline ends. The CDR3 spans 14 residues. The CDR3: CASSEVAVNSPLHF. CDR3 nucleotides: TGTGCCAGCAGTGAAGTCGCGGTAAATTCACCCCTCCACTTT.

Regarding this clone: Other DNA variants within this sample encode the same CDR3. V is TRBV2 and J is TRBJ1-2; 8 bases match TRBD1. From germline, CDR1 is SNHLY and CDR2 FYNNEI. The CDR3 covers 14 residues. The V and J ends lost 6 bases and 5 bases, in that order; junction bases with no gene match: 8. The CDR3 region is CASSMRTGRYGYTF. CDR3 bases: TGTGCCAGCAGCATGAGGACAGGGCGATATGGCTACACCTTC.